The 25 T cell receptor beta chains below come from one sample, sequenced in a study of response to subunit inactivated influenza vaccine. TCRdb reprocessed the RT-PCR reads via MiXCR and lists one record per CDR3 protein. The table shows 800,000 or so distinct CDR3 sequences, with roughly 20% occurring only once. Source: PBMCs from blood, taken 4 to 6 days after vaccination. The source of these receptors is a man between 45 and 60 years old who received an inactivated influenza vaccine.

This clonotype came up a few times. The chain couples TRBV20-1 to TRBJ2-2; 8 bases align to TRBD2. The V and J ends lost 3 bases and 9 bases, in that order; junction bases with no gene match: 3. The CDR3 spans 12 residues. The germline gives CDR1 DFQATT, CDR2 SNEGSKA (reference sequence). The CDR3, as DNA: TGCAGTGCTAGTCGGGGGGGCAGGGAGCTGTTTTTT. This codes for CSASRGGRELFF.

V gene TRBV20-1 combines with J gene TRBJ2-7; 14 bases map to TRBD2. J lost 7 bases, V lost 3 bases, and 8 bases had no gene match. Germline V gives CDR1 DFQATT, CDR2 SNEGSKA (reference sequence). This CDR3 is 15 amino acids long. This CDR3 is CSARDGTSGRKEQYF. CDR3 nucleotides: TGCAGTGCTAGGGATGGGACTAGCGGGAGAAAAGAGCAGTACTTC.

This clonotype was seen repeatedly, ten times or more. This chain joins TRBV24-1 and TRBJ2-5, with 10 nucleotides matching TRBD2. Germline CDR1 KGHDR, CDR2 SFDVKD. The CDR3 is made up of 15 amino acids. After removal of 3 bases from V and 5 bases from J, the junction contained 5 bases not matched to a gene. The CDR3 region has the DNA TGTGCCACCAGTGATCCGGGACTAGCGAGGGAGACCCAGTACTTC. It encodes CATSDPGLARETQYF.

In its sample, this clonotype was seen a few times. The V and J genes are TRBV29-1 and TRBJ2-1; 8 bases align to TRBD2. Germline trimming cut 4 bases from V and 1 base from J; bases unmatched to any gene: 3. The CDR3 covers 14 residues. CDR1 and CDR2 from the germline V gene are SQVTM and ANQGSEA. DNA of the CDR3: TGCAGCGTTGGGACTAGCCCATCCTACAATGAGCAGTTCTTC. Residues: CSVGTSPSYNEQFF.

This clonotype was counted only a few times. The V and J genes are TRBV12-3 or TRBV12-4 and TRBJ1-2, with 7 nucleotides matching TRBD1. With 3 bases clipped from V and 4 bases from J, the junction kept 5 bases outside the gene matches. This CDR3 comprises 14 residues. This CDR3 is CASSFDRELYGYTF. Written as DNA, the CDR3 is TGTGCCAGCAGTTTTGACAGGGAACTCTATGGCTACACCTTC.

This clonotype came up many times. The V gene is TRBV6-1, the J gene TRBJ2-1; D remains ambiguous. The CDR3 has 16 amino acids. CDR1 and CDR2 (germline): MNHNS, SASEGT. V was cut by 6 bases and J by 0 bases, with 15 bases left in between. CDR3 DNA: TGTGCCAGCAGCCCCCCGCCTAAGAGCTCCTACAATGAGCAGTTCTTC. This encodes CASSPPPKSSYNEQFF.

This clonotype appeared a few times. The chain uses TRBV5-1 and TRBJ1-4; D uncertain. The germline gives CDR1 SGHRS, CDR2 YFSETQ. Trimming stripped 4 bases from V and 7 bases from J, with 11 bases between. The CDR3 is 13 residues long. This CDR3 is CASSPVGGEKLFF. The CDR3 DNA sequence: TGCGCCAGCAGCCCTGTTGGAGGTGAAAAACTGTTTTTT.

This clonotype was counted a few times. The CDR3 coding sequence is TGTGCCACCCGACCCCCCGTAGCGAATACGCAGTATTTT. Residues: CATRPPVANTQYF. The rearrangement links TRBV7-2 to TRBJ2-3, with TRBD2 as a possible D gene (5 bases). The CDR3 covers 13 residues. From germline, CDR1 is SGHTA and CDR2 FQGNSA. The V end was cut by 10 bases, the J end by 7 bases, with 18 bases between.

J is TRBJ1-5 and V is TRBV2; D unresolved. The V end was cut by 0 bases, the J end by 0 bases, with 9 bases between. From germline, CDR1 is SNHLY and CDR2 FYNNEI. The CDR3 contains 16 residues. In nucleotides, the CDR3 is TGTGCCAGCAGTGAAGCGCGCGAGTATAGCAATCAGCCCCAGCATTTT. Its protein product is CASSEAREYSNQPQHF.

This chain connects TRBV7-2 to TRBJ2-2, with D possibly matching TRBD2 (7 bases). The V end lost 5 bases, the J end lost 4 bases, and 17 bases lay between the germline ends. The length of the CDR3 is 16 residues. The V gene's germline CDR1 is SGHTA and CDR2 FQGNSA. DNA of the CDR3: TGTGCCAGCAGCACAATTCCGGGGGGCGCCACCGGGGAGCTGTTTTTT. Translated, it gives CASSTIPGGATGELFF.

This clonotype was seen a few times. Compared with germline, one end of the junction differs, possibly owing to a read error. The gene calls are TRBV7-6 and TRBJ2-2; 9 bases match TRBD1. CDR1 is SGHVS, CDR2 FNYEAQ, per germline. This CDR3 region has 16 residues. CDR3 coding DNA: TGTGCCAGCAGTCTACAGGGGGCGGAGAACGCCGGGGAGCTGTTTTTT. It specifies CASSLQGAENAGELFF.

The chain combines TRBV6-5 with TRBJ2-7, with D unresolved. This CDR3 comprises 12 residues. V was trimmed by 0 bases and J by 6 bases, leaving 6 bases between them. CDR1 is MNHEY, CDR2 SVGAGI, per germline. DNA of the CDR3: TGTGCCAGCAGTTACTCGTGGGGCGAGCAGTACTTC. Translated, it gives CASSYSWGEQYF.

This clonotype was detected many times. This chain joins TRBV20-1 and TRBJ2-3; no definite D call. V was trimmed by 0 bases and J by 0 bases, leaving 4 bases between them. The CDR3 spans 13 residues. Germline values: CDR1 DFQATT, CDR2 SNEGSKA (reference sequence). The CDR3 here is CSAREGSTDTQYF. As DNA, the CDR3 is TGCAGTGCTAGAGAGGGGAGCACAGATACGCAGTATTTT.

The genes are TRBV10-3 and TRBJ1-5; D is ambiguous. CDR1 and CDR2 (germline): ENHRY, SYGVKD. The V end lost 2 bases, the J end lost 4 bases, and 6 bases lay between the germline ends. CDR3 length: 13 residues. The CDR3 reads CAISESENQPQHF. In DNA form, the CDR3 reads TGTGCCATCAGTGAGAGTGAAAATCAGCCCCAGCATTTT.

In regard to this clonotype: The junction departs from the called germline gene at one end, perhaps through a read error. The gene calls are TRBV5-1 and TRBJ2-3; 7 bases fit TRBD1. This CDR3 has 14 residues. The germline gives CDR1 SGHRS, CDR2 YFSETQ. The CDR3 spells CASTLTGLADTQYF. CDR3 nucleotides: TGCGCCAGCACCTTGACAGGGCTCGCAGATACGCAGTATTTT. Full variable domain (rest looked up from reference TRBV5-1 and TRBJ2-3): KAGVTQTPRYLIKTRGQQVTLSCSPISGHRSVSWYQQTPGQGLQFLFEYFSETQRNKGNFPGRFSGRQFSNSRSEMNVSTLELGDSALYLCASTLTGLADTQYFGPGTRLTVL.

This clonotype appeared many times. The J gene is TRBJ2-7, the V gene TRBV7-2; 7 nucleotides agree with TRBD1. V gave up 5 bases and J gave up 0 bases; unmatched junction bases: 7. The CDR3 consists of 15 residues. The germline CDR1 and CDR2 sequences are SGHTA and FQGNSA. CDR3 in amino acids: CASSPRTGSSYEQYF. As DNA, the CDR3 is TGTGCCAGCAGCCCCCGGACAGGTAGCTCCTACGAGCAGTACTTC.

This clonotype was detected only a few times. V and J are TRBV4-2 and TRBJ2-2; D is ambiguous. From germline, CDR1 is LGHNA and CDR2 YNFKEQ. The CDR3 runs 17 residues. With 2 bases removed from V and 1 base from J, the gap between germline ends came to 14 bases. CDR3 sequence (DNA): TGTGCCAGCAGCCAACGCTCCCGACTCGAGAACACCGGGGAGCTGTTTTTT. Protein product: CASSQRSRLENTGELFF.

A few counts support this clonotype. The V call is TRBV3-1, the J call TRBJ2-2, with D hard to call. V dropped 3 bases and J dropped 0 bases, with 5 bases sitting between them. CDR1 and CDR2 from the germline V gene are LGHDT and YNNKEL (reference sequence). The CDR3 loop spans 14 amino acids. CDR3 protein: CASSQAPNTGELFF. CDR3 DNA sequence: TGTGCCAGCAGCCAGGCCCCGAACACCGGGGAGCTGTTTTTT.

This clonotype was picked up a small number of times. V usage is TRBV6-5 and J usage is TRBJ2-1; D is unresolved. V was clipped by 0 bases and J by 3 bases, with 9 bases between them. CDR1 and CDR2 from the germline V gene are MNHEY and SVGAGI. The CDR3 is 15 residues long. DNA for the CDR3: TGTGCCAGCAGTTACTCTTCGGGCAGCTACAATGAGCAGTTCTTC. The encoded protein is CASSYSSGSYNEQFF.

The gene calls are TRBV6-2 or TRBV6-3 and TRBJ2-1; no firm D call. Looked up from germline, CDR1 is MNHEY and CDR2 is SVGEGT. V lost 2 bases and J lost 6, with 5 bases in between. The CDR3 is 12 amino acids. CDR3 coding DNA: TGTGCCAGCAGTTACACCCGCAATGAGCAGTTCTTC. It codes for CASSYTRNEQFF.

This clonotype has just a few counts. The rearrangement links TRBV20-1 to TRBJ1-4; 7 bases line up with TRBD1. CDR3 size: 15 residues. The V gene end was trimmed by 1 base and the J gene end by 3 bases; junction bases not matched to a gene: 5. Looked up from germline, CDR1 is DFQATT and CDR2 is SNEGSKA (reference sequence). The CDR3 spells CSARAPGTANEKLFF. CDR3 nucleotide sequence: TGCAGTGCTAGAGCGCCCGGGACAGCTAATGAAAAACTGTTTTTT.

This clonotype was seen a handful of times. V is TRBV29-1 and J is TRBJ2-5, with D tentatively TRBD2 (6 bases). Germline CDR1 reads SQVTM; CDR2 reads ANQGSEA. Trimming shortened V by 4 bases and J by 8 bases, and 14 bases separated the two germline ends. There are 12 residues in the CDR3. CDR3 sequence: CSVVGSGETQYF. In DNA, the CDR3 is TGCAGCGTTGTAGGTAGCGGAGAAACCCAGTACTTC. The entire variable domain, with the rest obtained from reference TRBV29-1 and TRBJ2-5, is as follows: SAVISQKPSRDICQRGTSLTIQCQVDSQVTMMFWYRQQPGQSLTLIATANQGSEATYESGFVIDKFPISRPNLTFSTLTVSNMSPEDSSIYLCSVVGSGETQYFGPGTRLLVL.

This clonotype has a handful of counts. The chain combines TRBV9 with TRBJ2-7; 10 bases align to TRBD1. The trim removed 3 bases at V and 2 bases at J, leaving 5 bases unmatched. Germline-derived CDR1 and CDR2 are SGDLS and YYNGEE. The CDR3 contains 15 residues. The CDR3 DNA reads as TGTGCCAGCAGCGCAACCGGGACAGGGGCCTACGAGCAGTACTTC. Encoded protein: CASSATGTGAYEQYF.

This clonotype has only a few counts. The chain joins TRBV11-2 to TRBJ2-1; a weak D match, TRBD2 (6 bases). In germline, CDR1 is SGHAT, CDR2 FQNNGV. The V end was cut by 4 bases, the J end by 6 bases, with 16 bases between. CDR3 length: 15 residues. The CDR3 loop is CASSSAGWGLNEQFF. CDR3 DNA sequence: TGTGCCAGCAGCTCGGCCGGGTGGGGACTCAATGAGCAGTTCTTC.

The chain carries TRBV5-1 and TRBJ2-1; TRBD1 matches at 9 bases. This CDR3 region has 15 residues. The V gene's germline CDR1 is SGHRS and CDR2 YFSETQ. The V and J ends lost 4 bases and 3 bases, in that order; junction bases with no gene match: 5. Here the CDR3 DNA reads TGCGCCAGCAGCCGAGGACAGGGGAACTACAATGAGCAGTTCTTC. This sequence encodes CASSRGQGNYNEQFF. Full variable domain (remainder filled in from reference TRBV5-1 and TRBJ2-1): KAGVTQTPRYLIKTRGQQVTLSCSPISGHRSVSWYQQTPGQGLQFLFEYFSETQRNKGNFPGRFSGRQFSNSRSEMNVSTLELGDSALYLCASSRGQGNYNEQFFGPGTRLTVL.